The rows below give T cell receptor beta chains drawn from one sample of a study of blood T cell repertoires in COVID-19. Assay: immunoSEQ multiplex PCR; the TCRdb copy retains only in-frame clones and omits some. This sample carries 110,000 to 150,000 clones, about 87% of them seen once, and the ten largest clones take 35% to 55%. The sample taken for sequencing was peripheral blood. These receptors all stem from a human donor in a cohort sampled during active COVID-19. CDR3s include the opening cysteine and the closing phenylalanine or tryptophan. D genes are given only for firm matches. Only some rows state a clone size, as once, few, many or a class for expanded clones.

d_gene,j_gene,abundance,v_gene,CDR3aa,CDR3nt
TRBD1,TRBJ1-2,few,TRBV3-1/TRBV3-2,CASSLGAQGTPGYTF,TGTGCCAGCAGCCTCGGGGCACAGGGGACGCCTGGCTACACCTTC
NA,TRBJ1-1,NA,TRBV6-2/TRBV6-3,CASSYRGGRLNTEAFF,TGTGCCAGCAGTTACCGCGGGGGCAGGTTGAACACTGAAGCTTTCTTT
NA,TRBJ1-1,NA,TRBV11-1,CASSSFGGASEAFF,TGTGCCAGCAGCTCTTTCGGGGGAGCGTCTGAAGCTTTCTTT
NA,TRBJ2-5,NA,TRBV24-1,CATSDTGAVETQYF,TGTGCCACCAGTGACACGGGAGCGGTGGAGACCCAGTACTTC
TRBD1,TRBJ2-7,NA,TRBV6-2/TRBV6-3,CASSAASLGGGEQYF,TGTGCCAGCAGTGCGGCGTCACTAGGGGGCGGCGAGCAGTACTTC
TRBD1,TRBJ2-7,NA,TRBV7-2,CASSLVGTGNPYEQYF,TGTGCCAGCAGCTTAGTCGGGACAGGGAACCCCTACGAGCAGTACTTC
NA,TRBJ1-2,NA,TRBV5-5,CASRLDRGATGYTF,TGTGCCAGCAGACTCGACCGGGGAGCCACTGGCTACACCTTC
NA,TRBJ2-3,once,TRBV6-5,CASGAAGSTDTQYF,TGTGCCAGCGGGGCGGCAGGGTCGACAGATACGCAGTATTTT
NA,TRBJ2-2,NA,TRBV11-3,CASSPVAGAGELFF,TGTGCCAGCAGCCCCGTCGCAGGGGCCGGGGAGCTGTTTTTT
TRBD2,TRBJ2-2,NA,TRBV30,CAWSEGLAGGGELFF,TGTGCCTGGAGTGAGGGACTAGCGGGCGGCGGGGAGCTGTTTTTT
TRBD1,TRBJ1-4,NA,TRBV19,CASSIPGTGGKKLFF,TGTGCCAGTAGTATCCCCGGGACAGGGGGCAAAAAACTGTTTTTT
TRBD1,TRBJ1-1,NA,TRBV6-2/TRBV6-3,CASSYQGQGAAFF,TGTGCCAGCAGTTACCAGGGACAGGGGGCAGCTTTCTTT
TRBD1,TRBJ1-2,few,TRBV7-8,CASSLATRTGGSYGYTF,TGTGCCAGCAGCTTAGCGACCAGGACAGGGGGCTCCTATGGCTACACCTTC
NA,TRBJ1-6,NA,TRBV6-6,CASTQGVLLHF,TGTGCCAGCACCCAAGGGGTGCTCCTCCACTTT
NA,TRBJ1-2,NA,TRBV11-3,CASSARSGEDGYTF,TGTGCCAGCAGCGCCCGGTCGGGTGAGGATGGCTACACCTTC
NA,TRBJ1-2,NA,TRBV4-3,CASSQAWQGPIRYGYTF,TGCGCCAGCAGCCAAGCTTGGCAGGGGCCAATTCGCTATGGCTACACCTTC
TRBD2,TRBJ2-1,few,TRBV7-2,CASSAGTTGYNEQFF,TGTGCCAGCAGTGCCGGGACTACCGGCTACAATGAGCAGTTCTTC
TRBD2,TRBJ2-7,NA,TRBV29-1,CSVSAGGSYEQYF,TGCAGCGTCTCGGCGGGGGGGTCTTACGAGCAGTACTTC
NA,TRBJ2-2,NA,TRBV27,CASGRYTGELFF,TGTGCCAGCGGGAGATACACCGGGGAGCTGTTTTTT
NA,TRBJ1-6,many,TRBV6-2/TRBV6-3,CASSRGHVDGSPLHF,TGTGCCAGCAGTCGGGGACACGTTGACGGATCACCCCTCCACTTT